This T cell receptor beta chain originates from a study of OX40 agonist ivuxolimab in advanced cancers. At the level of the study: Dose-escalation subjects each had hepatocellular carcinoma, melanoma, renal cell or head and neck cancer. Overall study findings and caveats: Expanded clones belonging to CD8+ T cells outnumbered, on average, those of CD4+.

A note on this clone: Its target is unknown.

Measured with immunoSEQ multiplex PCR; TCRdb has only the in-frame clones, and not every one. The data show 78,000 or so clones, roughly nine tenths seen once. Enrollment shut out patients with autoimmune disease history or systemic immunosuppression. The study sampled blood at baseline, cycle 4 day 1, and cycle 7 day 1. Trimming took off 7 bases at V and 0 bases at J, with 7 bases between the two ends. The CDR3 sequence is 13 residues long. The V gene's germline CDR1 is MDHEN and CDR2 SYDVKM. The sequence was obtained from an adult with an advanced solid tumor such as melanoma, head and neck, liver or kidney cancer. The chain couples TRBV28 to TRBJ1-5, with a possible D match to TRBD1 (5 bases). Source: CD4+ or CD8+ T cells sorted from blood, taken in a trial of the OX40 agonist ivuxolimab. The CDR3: CASTGPSNQPQHF. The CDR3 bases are TGTGCCAGCACGGGGCCTAGCAATCAGCCCCAGCATTTT.